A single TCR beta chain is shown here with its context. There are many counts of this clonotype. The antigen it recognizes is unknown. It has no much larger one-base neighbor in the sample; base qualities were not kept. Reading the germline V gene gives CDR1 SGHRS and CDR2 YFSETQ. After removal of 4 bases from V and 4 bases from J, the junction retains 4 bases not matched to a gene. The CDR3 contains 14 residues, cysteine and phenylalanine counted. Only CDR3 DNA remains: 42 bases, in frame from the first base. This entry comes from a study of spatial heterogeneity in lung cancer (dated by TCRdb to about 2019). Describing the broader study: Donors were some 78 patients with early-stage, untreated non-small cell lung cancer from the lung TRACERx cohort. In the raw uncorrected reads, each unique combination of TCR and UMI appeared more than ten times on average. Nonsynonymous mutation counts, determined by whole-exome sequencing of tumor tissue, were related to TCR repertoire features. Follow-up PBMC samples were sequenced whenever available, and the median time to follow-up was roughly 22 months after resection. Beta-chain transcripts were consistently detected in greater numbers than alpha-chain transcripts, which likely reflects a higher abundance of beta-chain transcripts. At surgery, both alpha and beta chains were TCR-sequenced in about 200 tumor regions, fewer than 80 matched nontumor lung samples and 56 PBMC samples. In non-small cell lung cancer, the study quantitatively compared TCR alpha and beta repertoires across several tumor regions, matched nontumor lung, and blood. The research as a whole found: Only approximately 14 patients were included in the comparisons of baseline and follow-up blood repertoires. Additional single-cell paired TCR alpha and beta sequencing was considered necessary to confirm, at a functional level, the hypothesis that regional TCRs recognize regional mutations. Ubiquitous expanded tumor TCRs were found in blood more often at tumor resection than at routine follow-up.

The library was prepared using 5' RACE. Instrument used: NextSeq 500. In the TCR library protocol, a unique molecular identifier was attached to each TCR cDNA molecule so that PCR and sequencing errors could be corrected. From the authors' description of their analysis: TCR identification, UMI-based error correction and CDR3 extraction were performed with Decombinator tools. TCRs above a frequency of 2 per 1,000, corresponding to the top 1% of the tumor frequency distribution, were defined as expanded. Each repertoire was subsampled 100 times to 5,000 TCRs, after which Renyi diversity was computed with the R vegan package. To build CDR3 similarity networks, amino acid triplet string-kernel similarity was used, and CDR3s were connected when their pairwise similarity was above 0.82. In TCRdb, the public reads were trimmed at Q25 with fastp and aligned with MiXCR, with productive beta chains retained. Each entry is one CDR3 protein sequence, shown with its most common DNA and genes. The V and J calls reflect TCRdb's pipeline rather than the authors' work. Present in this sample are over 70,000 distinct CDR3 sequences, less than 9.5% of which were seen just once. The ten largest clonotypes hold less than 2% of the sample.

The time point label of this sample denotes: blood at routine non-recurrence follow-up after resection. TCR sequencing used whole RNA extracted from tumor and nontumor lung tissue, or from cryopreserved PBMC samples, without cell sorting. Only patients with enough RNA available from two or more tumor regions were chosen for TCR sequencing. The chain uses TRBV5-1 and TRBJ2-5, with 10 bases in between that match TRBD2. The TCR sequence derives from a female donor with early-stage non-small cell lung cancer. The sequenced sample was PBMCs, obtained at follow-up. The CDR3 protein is CASSIAGGPETQYF. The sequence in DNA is TGCGCCAGCAGCATAGCGGGAGGTCCAGAGACCCAGTACTTC.